This T cell receptor beta chain was profiled in a study of T cell responses to AZD1222 COVID-19 vaccine. The ends were cut back, 5 bases at V and 4 bases at J, with 11 bases in the middle. The CDR3 totals 13 residues. The germline V gene encodes CDR1 MNHEY and CDR2 SVGAGI. Profiling relied on immunoSEQ multiplex PCR, and the TCRdb table lists in-frame clones only, not all of them. The sample contains roughly 130,000 clones, roughly nine tenths of which appear only once. Comment on this clone: No antigen is known for it.

Points from the study as a whole: Mapped onto spike, vaccine-associated CD4 TCRs spanned it and were dominant at 160-218 and 743-854.

V gene TRBV6-5 combines with J gene TRBJ1-2, with a tentative D call TRBD1 (6 bases). The sequence was collected from an adult in good health. Material: peripheral blood, obtained on day 0 of AZD1222 vaccination. In DNA, the CDR3 is TGTGCCAGCAGTAGATCAGGGGCCTATGGCTACACCTTC. Its protein is CASSRSGAYGYTF.